These 18 T cell receptor beta chains came from one sample sequenced in a study of T cells in Graves' hyperthyroidism and ophthalmopathy. What was amplified from RNA transcripts were TCR beta CDR3 regions. HTBI primers drove first-round RT-PCR of the TCR CDR3. MiXCR, applied by TCRdb to the multiplex PCR reads, yields one record per CDR3 protein. The sample comprises roughly 500,000 distinct CDR3 sequences, around a quarter of which are singletons, and 10% to 12% rests with the top ten. Sequencing used blood. The receptor set was obtained from a woman aged 30 to 39 with Graves' ophthalmopathy.

This clonotype was detected ten times or more. This chain links TRBV28 with TRBJ2-5, with D perhaps TRBD1 (6 bases). This CDR3 is 14 amino acids long. Germline values: CDR1 MDHEN, CDR2 SYDVKM. Trimming cost V 6 bases and J 1 base, with 12 bases left between them. The CDR3 DNA is TGTGCCAGCAGCGCCGGACAGCTCCAAGAGACCCAGTACTTC. Translation gives CASSAGQLQETQYF.

This clonotype was seen ten or more times. The chain is built from TRBV4-1 and TRBJ1-5, with D perhaps matching TRBD1 (5 bases). In germline, CDR1 is MGHRA, CDR2 YSYEKL. This CDR3 spans 18 amino acids. V was cut by 3 bases and J by 3 bases, with 21 bases left in between. Here the CDR3 reads CASSQGSGGPATNQPQHF. CDR3 bases: TGCGCCAGCAGCCAGGGCAGTGGGGGACCGGCGACCAATCAGCCCCAGCATTTT.

This clonotype appeared many times. V gene TRBV12-3 or TRBV12-4 combines with J gene TRBJ1-6; D is possibly TRBD1 (5 bases). V shed 6 bases and J shed 0 bases, with 9 bases lying between them. This CDR3 has 15 amino acids. CDR3 amino acids: CASSRQSSYNSPLHF. Written as DNA, the CDR3 is TGTGCCAGCAGCAGACAGAGCTCCTATAATTCACCCCTCCACTTT.

The chain employs TRBV28 and TRBJ2-7, with D possibly matching TRBD2 (5 bases). This CDR3 comprises 15 residues. With 8 bases removed from V and 2 bases from J, the gap between germline ends came to 19 bases. Germline V gene sequence: CDR1 MDHEN, CDR2 SYDVKM. CDR3 protein: CASGPLWESTYEQYF. The CDR3 DNA reads as TGTGCCAGCGGCCCCCTTTGGGAGAGCACCTACGAGCAGTACTTC. Full variable domain (remainder filled in from reference TRBV28 and TRBJ2-7): DVKVTQSSRYLVKRTGEKVFLECVQDMDHENMFWYRQDPGLGLRLIYFSYDVKMKEKGDIPEGYSVSREKKERFSLILESASTNQTSMYLCASGPLWESTYEQYFGPGTRLTVT.

This chain connects TRBV6-1 to TRBJ2-5; D is perhaps TRBD1 (6 bases). Per the germline V gene, CDR1 is MNHNS and CDR2 is SASEGT. The V and J ends lost 6 bases and 2 bases respectively, with 16 bases between them. The CDR3 is made up of 15 amino acids. The CDR3 is CASSPGQQLQETQYF. CDR3 DNA sequence: TGTGCCAGCAGCCCCGGACAGCAATTACAAGAGACCCAGTACTTC.

In its sample, this clonotype was seen many times. The V gene is TRBV19, the J gene TRBJ1-5; 8 nucleotides line up with TRBD1. V lost 3 bases to trimming and J lost 6 bases; unmatched junction nucleotides: 7. This CDR3 has 15 residues. Germline V gene sequence: CDR1 LNHDA, CDR2 SQIVND (reference sequence). The CDR3 here is CASSIGTGQSQPQHF. CDR3 bases: TGTGCCAGTAGTATCGGGACAGGTCAGTCTCAGCCCCAGCATTTT. The full variable domain, rest sourced from reference TRBV19 and TRBJ1-5, is DGGITQSPKYLFRKEGQNVTLSCEQNLNHDAMYWYRQDPGQGLRLIYYSQIVNDFQKGDIAEGYSVSREKKESFPLTVTSAQKNPTAFYLCASSIGTGQSQPQHFGDGTRLSIL.

This clonotype has only a few counts. The chain uses TRBV19 and TRBJ2-1; TRBD2 matches 13 bases. CDR3 length: 16 residues. CDR1 is LNHDA, CDR2 SQIVND, per germline (reference sequence). V was clipped by 5 bases and J by 11 bases; unmatched bases: 12. The CDR3 reads CASSVTRLAGGQKQFF. The CDR3 DNA reads TGTGCCAGTAGTGTGACCCGACTAGCGGGGGGACAGAAGCAGTTCTTC.

The chain carries TRBV12-3 or TRBV12-4 and TRBJ2-5; D call uncertain. V was trimmed by 7 bases and J by 5 bases, leaving 11 bases between them. This CDR3 has 12 amino acids. The CDR3 region is CASTTFDETQYF. As DNA, the CDR3 is TGTGCCAGCACTACCTTCGATGAGACCCAGTACTTC.

This clonotype was found many times. V usage is TRBV30 and J usage is TRBJ2-2; no clear D. The length of the CDR3 is 13 residues. Germline-derived CDR1 and CDR2 are GTSNPN and SVGIG (reference sequence). Trimming took 7 bases from V and 5 from J, leaving 14 bases between them. DNA of the CDR3: TGTGCCTCCGGGTCCCACGGTACCGGGGAGCTGTTTTTT. It yields the protein CASGSHGTGELFF.

This clonotype has a count of ten or more. The rearrangement links TRBV20-1 to TRBJ2-7, with 8 bases that match TRBD1. Germline lookup yields CDR1 DFQATT and CDR2 SNEGSKA (reference sequence). Unmatched junction bases numbered 3, after V lost 2 bases and J lost 3 bases. CDR3 size: 13 residues. The CDR3 DNA follows: TGCAGTGCTAGACAGGGGGCCCACTACGAGCAGTACTTC. Translated, it gives CSARQGAHYEQYF.

V is TRBV6-1 and J is TRBJ2-4; TRBD2 agrees at 12 bases. The germline CDR1 and CDR2 sequences are MNHNS and SASEGT. This CDR3 has 16 residues. Trimming at V came to 6 bases and at J to 3 bases, leaving 6 bases not matched to a gene. The CDR3 protein is CASRRLAGESKNIQYF. DNA for the CDR3: TGTGCCAGCAGGAGACTAGCGGGAGAAAGCAAAAACATTCAGTACTTC.

This clonotype was observed a handful of times. The chain couples TRBV28 to TRBJ1-1; unclear D gene. This CDR3 region has 15 residues. Germline assignment: CDR1 MDHEN and CDR2 SYDVKM. V lost 5 bases to trimming and J lost 3 bases, with 16 bases between them. The CDR3 protein is CASSRRRSQHTEAFF. DNA of the CDR3: TGTGCCAGCAGTAGGCGACGGAGCCAGCACACTGAAGCTTTCTTT.

This clonotype was detected a few times. The gene calls are TRBV18 and TRBJ1-1; D is ambiguous. The CDR3 has 13 amino acids. Germline CDR1 and CDR2: KGHSH and LQKENI. Trimming took 1 base from V and 7 from J, leaving 10 bases between them. CDR3 in DNA: TGTGCCAGCTCACCACTGCGTAGGGTTGAAGCTTTCTTT. It encodes CASSPLRRVEAFF.

V is TRBV7-2 and J is TRBJ2-5, with 8 bases lining up with TRBD1. The CDR3 extends over 15 amino acids. Trimming removed 4 bases from V and 7 bases from J; junction bases left unmatched: 11. Germline V CDR1 and CDR2: SGHTA, FQGNSA. CDR3 coding DNA: TGTGCCAGCAGCTCTCGGACAGGGACTGTAGGGACCCAGTACTTC. Its protein product is CASSSRTGTVGTQYF.

This clonotype was found many times. This chain uses TRBV28 with TRBJ1-6; maybe TRBD1 (5 bases). Germline CDR1 is MDHEN and CDR2 is SYDVKM. The CDR3 sequence is 16 residues long. The V gene lost 3 bases and the J gene lost 6 bases, with 15 bases spanning the gap. CDR3 DNA sequence: TGTGCCAGCAGTTTTGCGTTTGGCCAGGGTAATTCACCCCTCCACTTT. It encodes CASSFAFGQGNSPLHF.

A few counts support this clonotype. The J gene is TRBJ2-2, the V gene TRBV28; D possibly corresponds to TRBD1 (5 bases). Germline V gene data show CDR1 as MDHEN and CDR2 as SYDVKM. Trimming cost V 11 bases and J 3 bases, with 10 bases left between them. The CDR3 has 12 residues. For the CDR3, the DNA is TGTGCCGTAGACAGTGACACCGGGGAGCTGTTTTTT. Protein: CAVDSDTGELFF. Full variable domain (remainder filled in from reference TRBV28 and TRBJ2-2): DVKVTQSSRYLVKRTGEKVFLECVQDMDHENMFWYRQDPGLGLRLIYFSYDVKMKEKGDIPEGYSVSREKKERFSLILESASTNQTSMYLCAVDSDTGELFFGEGSRLTVL.

This chain joins TRBV28 and TRBJ1-5; D is ambiguous. This CDR3 has 14 residues. Germline V gives CDR1 MDHEN, CDR2 SYDVKM. The ends were cut back, 2 bases at V and 3 bases at J, with 8 bases in the middle. In nucleotides, the CDR3 is TGTGCCAGCAGTTTACGACTGCCCAATCAGCCCCAGCATTTT. Protein product: CASSLRLPNQPQHF.

At least ten counts were recorded for this clonotype. This sequence joins TRBV19 and TRBJ2-2; D perhaps matches TRBD2 (5 bases). The CDR3 sequence is 15 residues long. V was clipped by 2 bases and J by 7 bases, with 14 bases between them. CDR1 LNHDA and CDR2 SQIVND come from the germline V gene (reference sequence). The CDR3 here is CASSIRGAEGGELFF. CDR3 DNA sequence: TGTGCCAGTAGTATAAGAGGTGCCGAGGGCGGGGAGCTGTTTTTT.